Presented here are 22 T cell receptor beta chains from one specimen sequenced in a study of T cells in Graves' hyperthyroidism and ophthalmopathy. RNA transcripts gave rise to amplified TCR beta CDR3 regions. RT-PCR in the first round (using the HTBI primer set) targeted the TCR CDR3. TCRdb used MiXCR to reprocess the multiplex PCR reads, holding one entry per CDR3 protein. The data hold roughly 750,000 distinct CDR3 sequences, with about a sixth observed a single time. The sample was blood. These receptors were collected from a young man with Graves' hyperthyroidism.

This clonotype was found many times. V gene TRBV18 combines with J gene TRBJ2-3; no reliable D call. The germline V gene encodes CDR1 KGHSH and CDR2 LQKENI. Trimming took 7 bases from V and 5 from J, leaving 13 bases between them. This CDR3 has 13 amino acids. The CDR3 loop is CASLHPSGDTQYF. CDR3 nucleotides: TGTGCCAGCTTACACCCCAGTGGAGATACGCAGTATTTT.

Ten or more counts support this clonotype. DNA for the CDR3: TGTGCCTGGAGTGTACCAGGGTTATCGGGCAATGAGCAGTTCTTC. It is translated as CAWSVPGLSGNEQFF. The rearrangement links TRBV30 to TRBJ2-1, with a weak D call TRBD1 (5 bases). The V gene's germline CDR1 is GTSNPN and CDR2 SVGIG (reference sequence). This CDR3 spans 15 amino acids. V gave up 0 bases and J gave up 6 bases, with 15 bases separating them.

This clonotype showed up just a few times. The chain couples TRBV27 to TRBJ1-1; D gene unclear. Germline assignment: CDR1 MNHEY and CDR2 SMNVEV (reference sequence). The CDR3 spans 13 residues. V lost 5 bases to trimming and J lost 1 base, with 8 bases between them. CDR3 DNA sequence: TGTGCCAGCAGTGAGCACGGGAACACTGAAGCTTTCTTT. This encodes CASSEHGNTEAFF.

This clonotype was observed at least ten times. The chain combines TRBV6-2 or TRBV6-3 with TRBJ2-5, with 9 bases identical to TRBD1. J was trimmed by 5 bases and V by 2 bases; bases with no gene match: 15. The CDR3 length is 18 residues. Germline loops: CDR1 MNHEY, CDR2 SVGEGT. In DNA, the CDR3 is TGTGCCAGCAGTTACCCACACCCTTACAGGGGGCGCGCGGAGACCCAGTACTTC. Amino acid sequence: CASSYPHPYRGRAETQYF.

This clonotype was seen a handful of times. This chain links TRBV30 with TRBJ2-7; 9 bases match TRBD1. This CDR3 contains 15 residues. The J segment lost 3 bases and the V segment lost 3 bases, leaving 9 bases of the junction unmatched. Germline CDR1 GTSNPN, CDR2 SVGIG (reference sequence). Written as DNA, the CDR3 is TGTGCCTGGAGGCCTAAGGGACAGGGCAACTACGAGCAGTACTTC. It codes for CAWRPKGQGNYEQYF.

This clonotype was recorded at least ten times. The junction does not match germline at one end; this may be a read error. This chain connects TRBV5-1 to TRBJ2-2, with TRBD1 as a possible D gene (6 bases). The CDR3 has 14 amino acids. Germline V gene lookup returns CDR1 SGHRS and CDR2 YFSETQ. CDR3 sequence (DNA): TGCGCCAGCAGCTGGCAGGGGAACGCCGGGGAGCTGTTTTTT. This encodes CASSWQGNAGELFF.

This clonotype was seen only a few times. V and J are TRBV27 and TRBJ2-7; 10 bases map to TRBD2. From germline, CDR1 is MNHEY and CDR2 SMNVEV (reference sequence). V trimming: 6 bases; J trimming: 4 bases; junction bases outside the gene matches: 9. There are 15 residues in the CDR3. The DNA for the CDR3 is TGTGCCAGCAGATTGAGCGGGAGGGCCTTTTACGAGCAGTACTTC. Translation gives CASRLSGRAFYEQYF.

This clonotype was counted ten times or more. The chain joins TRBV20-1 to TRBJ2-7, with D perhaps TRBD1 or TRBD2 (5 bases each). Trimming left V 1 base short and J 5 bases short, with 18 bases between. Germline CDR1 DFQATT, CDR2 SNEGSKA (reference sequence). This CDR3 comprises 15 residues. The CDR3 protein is CSARGGFSPRDEQYF. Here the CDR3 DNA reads TGCAGTGCTAGAGGGGGGTTTAGCCCCCGAGACGAGCAGTACTTC.

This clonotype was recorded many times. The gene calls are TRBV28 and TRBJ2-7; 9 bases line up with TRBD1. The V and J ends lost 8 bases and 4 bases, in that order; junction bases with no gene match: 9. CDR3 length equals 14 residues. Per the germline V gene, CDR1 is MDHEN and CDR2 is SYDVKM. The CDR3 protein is CASGTGTGRYEQYF. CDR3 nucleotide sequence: TGTGCCAGCGGAACCGGGACAGGGAGGTACGAGCAGTACTTC.

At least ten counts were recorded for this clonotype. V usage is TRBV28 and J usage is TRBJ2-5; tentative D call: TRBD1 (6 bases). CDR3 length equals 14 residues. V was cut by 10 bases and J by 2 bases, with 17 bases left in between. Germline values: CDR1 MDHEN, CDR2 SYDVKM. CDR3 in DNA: TGTGCCACCTCAAGCAGCCAGGGGCAAGAGACCCAGTACTTC. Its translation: CATSSSQGQETQYF.

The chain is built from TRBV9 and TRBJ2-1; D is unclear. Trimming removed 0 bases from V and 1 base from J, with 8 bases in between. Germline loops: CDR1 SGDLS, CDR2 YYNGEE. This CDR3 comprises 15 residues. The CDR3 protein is CASSVEMASYNEQFF. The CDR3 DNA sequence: TGTGCCAGCAGCGTAGAGATGGCATCCTACAATGAGCAGTTCTTC.

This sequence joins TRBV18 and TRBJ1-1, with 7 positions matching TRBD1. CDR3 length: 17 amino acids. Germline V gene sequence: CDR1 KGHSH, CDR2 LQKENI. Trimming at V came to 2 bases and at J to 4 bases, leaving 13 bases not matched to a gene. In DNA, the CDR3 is TGTGCCAGCTCACCAGTGGGGACAGATGTTACGGGCACTGAAGCTTTCTTT. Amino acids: CASSPVGTDVTGTEAFF.

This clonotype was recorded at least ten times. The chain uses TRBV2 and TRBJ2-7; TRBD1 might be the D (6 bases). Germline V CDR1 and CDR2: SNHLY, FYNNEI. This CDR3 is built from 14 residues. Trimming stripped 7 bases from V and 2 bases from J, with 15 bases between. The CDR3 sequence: CASMEDSRAYEQYF. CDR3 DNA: TGTGCCAGCATGGAGGACAGTCGGGCCTACGAGCAGTACTTC.

CDR3 in amino acids: CASSGTGQVALKYNSPLHF. The CDR3 DNA follows: TGTGCCAGCAGCGGGACGGGACAAGTCGCCCTTAAGTATAATTCACCCCTCCACTTT. The chain links TRBV6-1 to TRBJ1-6, with D possibly TRBD1 on 6 matching bases. Deletions cut 6 bases from V and 4 bases from J, with 25 bases between. The CDR3 has 19 amino acids. Germline V gene sequence: CDR1 MNHNS, CDR2 SASEGT.

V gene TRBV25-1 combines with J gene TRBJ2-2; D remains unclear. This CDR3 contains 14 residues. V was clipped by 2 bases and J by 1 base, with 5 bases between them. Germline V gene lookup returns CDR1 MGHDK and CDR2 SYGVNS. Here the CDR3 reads CASSEGMNTGELFF. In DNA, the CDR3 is TGTGCCAGCAGTGAAGGGATGAACACCGGGGAGCTGTTTTTT.

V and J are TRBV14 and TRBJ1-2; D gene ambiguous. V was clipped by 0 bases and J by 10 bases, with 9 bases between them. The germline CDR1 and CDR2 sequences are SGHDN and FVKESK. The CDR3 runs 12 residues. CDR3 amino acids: CASSQDRAAYTF. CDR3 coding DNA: TGTGCCAGCAGCCAAGATAGGGCCGCCTACACCTTC.

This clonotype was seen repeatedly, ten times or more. CDR3: CASVVGRLSYEQYF. The CDR3 region has the DNA TGTGCCAGTGTTGTAGGGAGGTTGTCCTACGAGCAGTACTTC. The chain links TRBV2 to TRBJ2-7; weak D call: TRBD2 (6 bases). The CDR3 has 14 amino acids. Trimming pared 9 bases from V and 1 base from J, leaving 16 bases between. Per germline, CDR1 SNHLY and CDR2 FYNNEI.

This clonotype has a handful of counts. The CDR3 sequence is CASSVAPNGGIYEQYF. The CDR3 DNA sequence: TGTGCCAGCAGCGTAGCTCCTAACGGGGGGATCTACGAGCAGTACTTC. The V call is TRBV9, the J call TRBJ2-7, with 7 nucleotides matching TRBD2. The CDR3 spans 16 residues. V lost 0 bases, J lost 3 bases, and 9 bases stayed unmatched. The germline V gene encodes CDR1 SGDLS and CDR2 YYNGEE.

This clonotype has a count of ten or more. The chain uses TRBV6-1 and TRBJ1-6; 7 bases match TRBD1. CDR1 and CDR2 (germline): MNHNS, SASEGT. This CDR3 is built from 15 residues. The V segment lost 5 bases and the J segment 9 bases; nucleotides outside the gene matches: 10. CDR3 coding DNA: TGTGCCAGCAGTCCTAGGGGGACAGAGTCTTCACCCCTCCACTTT. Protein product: CASSPRGTESSPLHF.

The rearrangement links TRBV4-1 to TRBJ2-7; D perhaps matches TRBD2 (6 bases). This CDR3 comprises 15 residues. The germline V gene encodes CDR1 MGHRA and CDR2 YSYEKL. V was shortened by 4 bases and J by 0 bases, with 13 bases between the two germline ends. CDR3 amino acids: CASSPGGSSSYEQYF. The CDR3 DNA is TGCGCCAGCAGCCCCGGGGGTAGTAGCTCCTACGAGCAGTACTTC.

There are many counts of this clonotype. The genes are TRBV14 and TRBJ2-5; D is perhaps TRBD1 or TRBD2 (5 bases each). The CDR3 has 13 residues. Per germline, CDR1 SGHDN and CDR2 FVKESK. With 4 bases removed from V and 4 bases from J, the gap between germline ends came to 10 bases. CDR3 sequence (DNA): TGTGCCAGCAGCCGGGGACCGACAGAGACCCAGTACTTC. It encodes CASSRGPTETQYF.

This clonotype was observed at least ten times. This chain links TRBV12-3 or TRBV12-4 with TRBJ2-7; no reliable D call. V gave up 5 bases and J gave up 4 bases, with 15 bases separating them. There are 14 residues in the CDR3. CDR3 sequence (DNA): TGTGCCAGCAGTCCCAATCGCGGACGTTACGAGCAGTACTTC. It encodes CASSPNRGRYEQYF.